This T cell receptor beta chain is drawn from a study of T cells in Graves' hyperthyroidism and ophthalmopathy. This clonotype was seen a few times. The CDR3 has 16 amino acids. With 1 base clipped from V and 1 base from J, the junction kept 2 bases outside the gene matches. Germline CDR1 reads KGHDR; CDR2 reads SFDVKD. Diagnoses rested on clinical symptoms, serum thyroxine and TRAb, thyroid ultrasound and orbital computed tomography. TCR beta CDR3 regions were amplified from RNA transcripts. HTBI primers were the set used in a first-round RT-PCR of the TCR CDR3. One entry per CDR3 protein, called by TCRdb with MiXCR from the multiplex PCR reads. The sample includes 400,000 to 500,000 distinct CDR3 sequences, around 15% of them seen just once.

This receptor was identified in a woman between 18 and 29 years old with Graves' hyperthyroidism. The sample consisted of blood. The V gene is TRBV24-1, the J gene TRBJ2-1, with TRBD2 matching over 8 bases. The CDR3 DNA reads as TGTGCCACCAGTGATTTAGCGGGAGATTCCTACAATGAGCAGTTCTTC. Its protein product is CATSDLAGDSYNEQFF.